The following is a TCR beta chain sequence with its context. Its antigen is not known. Reverse transcribing all isolated RNA meant expressed TCRB transcripts were sequenced. The repertoire was sequenced with immunoSEQ multiplex PCR; TCRdb's copy has only in-frame clones and lacks some. The sample includes 20,000 to 25,000 clones, more than 45% of them seen just once. About 100 mL of blood, on average, came from one heparinised draw per donor. Using CD45RO/CCR7/CD25/CD127/CD95/CD27, CD4+ naive, central memory, regulatory and stem cell-like memory cells were sorted. Per the germline V gene, CDR1 is SGHTA and CDR2 is FQGNSA. V was cut by 1 base and J by 8 bases, with 11 bases left in between. This CDR3 has 14 amino acids. The sample originates from a study of beta chain features in type 1 diabetes. Study in general: The patients were much like the healthy donors in age, gender and cell yields. Study outcomes and limitations: The study found moderately but significantly shorter TCRB CDR3s in all four CD4+ subsets of Type 1 diabetes patients.

The sequence was obtained from a man between 18 and 29 years old with type 1 diabetes. Sequenced: stem cell memory CD4+ T cells from blood. The chain employs TRBV7-2 and TRBJ1-4; D may be TRBD1 (5 bases). This CDR3 is CASSLGGVKEKLFF. The CDR3 DNA reads as TGTGCCAGCAGCTTAGGGGGCGTCAAGGAAAAACTGTTTTTT.